This TCR beta chain was identified during a study of cytomegalovirus exposure and HLA in healthy donors. The overall study: Clustering assigned about four fifths of the roughly 370 genotyped donors to the Caucasian-associated ancestry cluster.

Note on this clone: What it binds is not known.

Findings and limits, study-wide: Across donors, presence/absence analyses took sequencing depth to be roughly uniform. There were several of the most significant clusters that appeared linked to common viral pathogens in a later analysis. Cytomegalovirus association was assigned to about 150 TCR beta chains.

V shed 8 bases, J shed 5 bases, and the junction held 10 bases outside the gene matches. Germline V gene sequence: CDR1 GTSNPN, CDR2 SVGIG (reference sequence). The CDR3 consists of 13 residues. PCR primers comprised 60 Vbeta and 13 Jbeta primers. Generated by immunoSEQ multiplex PCR, the TCRdb table keeps only in-frame clones and is missing some. Of over 140,000 clones in the sample, about 84% are singletons; the top ten hold 2.4%. The chain combines TRBV30 with TRBJ1-2; 8 nucleotides match TRBD1. This TCR was sampled from a man in his forties or fifties in good health and CMV-seronegative. The sample comprised PBMCs. The CDR3 protein is CATTGGWAYGYTF. The CDR3 bases are TGTGCCACTACAGGGGGTTGGGCATATGGCTACACCTTC.